These 11 T cell receptor beta chains were all obtained from the same sample, sequenced in a study of T-cell memory formation after mild COVID-19 (dated by TCRdb to the early 2020s). Library generation was performed with 5' RACE. The reads were generated on an Illumina NovaSeq 6000. The raw public data were reprocessed by TCRdb itself: fastp quality trimming at Q25, MiXCR clonotype calling, in-frame beta chains only. Rows with one shared CDR3 protein collapse into an entry with the most common genes and DNA. This sample is represented by over 55,000 distinct CDR3 sequences; over 7.5% of them were singletons. About 1.2% of the sample is taken by the ten largest. The sample taken for sequencing was PBMCs or a T cell subset sorted from them (not recorded which). These receptors all stem from a man younger than 30 who had mild COVID-19 (a few samples of this study predate the infection). The sample titles of this study are shuffled in the database, so cell type and time point are left out; the donor was told from shared clones.

This clonotype was detected a few times. The chain couples TRBV2 to TRBJ1-5, with D hard to call. Trimming shortened V by 6 bases and J by 7 bases, and 13 bases separated the two germline ends. In germline, CDR1 is SNHLY, CDR2 FYNNEI. The length of the CDR3 is 13 residues. CDR3 residues: CASRAGEAQPQHF. The CDR3 DNA reads as TGTGCCAGCAGGGCCGGGGAGGCCCAGCCCCAGCATTTT.

This clonotype has a handful of counts. The chain is built from TRBV4-2 and TRBJ2-1, with TRBD2 identical over 10 bases. The CDR3 has 16 amino acids. Germline V gene sequence: CDR1 LGHNA, CDR2 YNFKEQ. V lost 0 bases and J lost 7; bases outside the gene matches: 6. The CDR3 is CASSQETGTSVNEQFF. For the CDR3, the DNA is TGTGCCAGCAGCCAAGAGACCGGGACTAGCGTGAATGAGCAGTTCTTC.

The rearrangement uses TRBV4-3 and TRBJ2-6; D uncertain. The germline gives CDR1 LGHNA, CDR2 YSLEER. V shed 4 bases and J shed 0 bases, with 10 bases lying between them. The CDR3 loop spans 16 amino acids. Here the CDR3 reads CASSPPLASGANVLTF. The CDR3 nucleotides are TGCGCCAGCAGCCCTCCTCTGGCCTCTGGGGCCAACGTCCTGACTTTC.

J is TRBJ2-2 and V is TRBV7-2; D unclear. V lost 4 bases and J 5 bases, leaving 5 bases between the germline ends. Germline CDR1 and CDR2: SGHTA and FQGNSA. The CDR3 runs to 12 residues. CDR3: CASSSLTGELFF. CDR3 bases: TGTGCCAGCAGCTCCTTGACCGGGGAGCTGTTTTTT.

The rearrangement uses TRBV11-2 and TRBJ1-6; 7 nucleotides align to TRBD1. Germline V gene data show CDR1 as SGHAT and CDR2 as FQNNGV. The CDR3 runs to 15 residues. The V segment lost 2 bases and the J segment 7 bases; nucleotides outside the gene matches: 5. CDR3 in DNA: TGTGCCAGCAGCTTAAGGGGGCTTGGAAATTCACCCCTCCACTTT. Amino acids: CASSLRGLGNSPLHF.

V gene TRBV19 combines with J gene TRBJ2-3; perhaps TRBD2 as D (6 bases). V lost 3 bases and J 6 bases, leaving 16 bases between the germline ends. Per the germline V gene, CDR1 is LNHDA and CDR2 is SQIVND (reference sequence). This CDR3 comprises 15 residues. CDR3: CASSMKRRDFDTQYF. The CDR3 bases are TGTGCCAGTAGTATGAAGCGGCGGGATTTTGATACGCAGTATTTT.

This clonotype occurred many times. This chain connects TRBV7-8 to TRBJ2-1, with D possibly TRBD1 on 5 matching bases. The germline V gene has CDR1 SGHVS and CDR2 FQNEAQ. The CDR3 totals 14 residues. Trimming cost V 5 bases and J 10 bases, with 18 bases left between them. CDR3: CASSASGASGEQFF. The CDR3 DNA reads as TGTGCCAGCAGCGCAAGTGGGGCTAGTGGGGAGCAGTTCTTC.

The sample holds many counts of this clonotype. V gene TRBV18 combines with J gene TRBJ2-3, with TRBD1 as a possible D gene (6 bases). V lost 3 bases, J lost 7 bases, and 14 bases lay in between. Germline values: CDR1 KGHSH, CDR2 LQKENI. The length of the CDR3 is 14 residues. The CDR3 DNA follows: TGTGCCAGCTCACCCCGGCAGGGGTTGAATACGCAGTATTTT. Translation: CASSPRQGLNTQYF.

This clonotype was seen a single time. The V and J genes are TRBV5-6 and TRBJ1-1; no clear D. The CDR3 is made up of 18 amino acids. Per the germline V gene, CDR1 is SGHDT and CDR2 is YYEEEE. V dropped 1 base and J dropped 6 bases, with 25 bases sitting between them. CDR3 DNA: TGTGCCAGCAGCTTGTCTACTAAGCCCGTGTTGAGATATTCTGAAGCTTTCTTT. Translated: CASSLSTKPVLRYSEAFF.

The V gene is TRBV29-1, the J gene TRBJ2-3, with D perhaps matching TRBD2 (6 bases). Germline V gene lookup returns CDR1 SQVTM and CDR2 ANQGSEA. This CDR3 contains 15 residues. The V and J ends lost 8 bases and 0 bases respectively, with 18 bases between them. The CDR3 protein is CSLGGAHNSTDTQYF. CDR3 in DNA: TGCAGCCTAGGCGGGGCCCATAATAGCACAGATACGCAGTATTTT.

The genes are TRBV4-2 and TRBJ2-3; perhaps TRBD1 as D (5 bases). This CDR3 has 16 amino acids. Trimming shortened V by 4 bases and J by 0 bases, and 14 bases separated the two germline ends. Germline V CDR1 and CDR2: LGHNA, YNFKEQ. CDR3 DNA sequence: TGTGCCAGCAGCCCCTGGGGCGGATCTAGCACAGATACGCAGTATTTT. Its protein product is CASSPWGGSSTDTQYF.